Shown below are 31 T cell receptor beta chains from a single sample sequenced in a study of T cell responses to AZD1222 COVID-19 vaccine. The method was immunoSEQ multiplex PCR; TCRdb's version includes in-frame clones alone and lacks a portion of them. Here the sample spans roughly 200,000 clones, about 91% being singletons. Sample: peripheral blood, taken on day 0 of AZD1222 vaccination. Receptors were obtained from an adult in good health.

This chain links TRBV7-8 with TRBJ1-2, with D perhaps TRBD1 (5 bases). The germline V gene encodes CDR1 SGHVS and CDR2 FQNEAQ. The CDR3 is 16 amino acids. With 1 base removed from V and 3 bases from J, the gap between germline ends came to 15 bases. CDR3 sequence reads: CASSLVFLRGDYGYTF. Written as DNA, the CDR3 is TGTGCCAGCAGCTTAGTTTTCCTCCGGGGGGACTATGGCTACACCTTC.

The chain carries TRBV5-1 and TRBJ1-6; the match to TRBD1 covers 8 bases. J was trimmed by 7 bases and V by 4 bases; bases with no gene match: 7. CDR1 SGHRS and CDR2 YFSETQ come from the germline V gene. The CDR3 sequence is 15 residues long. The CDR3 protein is CASSTPGQGNSPLHF. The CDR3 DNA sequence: TGCGCCAGCAGCACCCCCGGACAGGGAAATTCACCCCTCCACTTT.

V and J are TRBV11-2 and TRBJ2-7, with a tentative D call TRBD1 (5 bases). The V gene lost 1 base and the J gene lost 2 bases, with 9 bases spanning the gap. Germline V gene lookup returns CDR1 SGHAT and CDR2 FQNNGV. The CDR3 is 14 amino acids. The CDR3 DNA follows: TGTGCCAGCAGCTTAGGCAGGGCGGCCTACGAGCAGTACTTC. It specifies CASSLGRAAYEQYF.

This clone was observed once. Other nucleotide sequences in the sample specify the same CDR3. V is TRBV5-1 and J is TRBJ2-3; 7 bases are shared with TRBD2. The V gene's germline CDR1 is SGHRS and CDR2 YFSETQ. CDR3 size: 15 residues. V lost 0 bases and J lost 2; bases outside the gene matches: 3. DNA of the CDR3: TGCGCCAGCAGCTTGGGTCGGGGGGACACAGATACGCAGTATTTT. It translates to CASSLGRGDTDTQYF.

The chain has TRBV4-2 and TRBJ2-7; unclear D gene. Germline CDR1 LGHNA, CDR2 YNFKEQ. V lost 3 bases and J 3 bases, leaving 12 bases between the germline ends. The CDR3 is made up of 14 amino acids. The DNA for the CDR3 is TGTGCCAGCAGCCACCCCTCATCCCTCTACGAGCAGTACTTC. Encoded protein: CASSHPSSLYEQYF.

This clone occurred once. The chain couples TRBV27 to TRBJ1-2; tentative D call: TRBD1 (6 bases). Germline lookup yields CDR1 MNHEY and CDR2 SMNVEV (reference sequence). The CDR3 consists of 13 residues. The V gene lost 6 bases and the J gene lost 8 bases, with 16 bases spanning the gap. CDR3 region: CASRANRDMGYTF. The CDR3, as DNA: TGTGCCAGCAGGGCTAACAGGGACATGGGCTACACCTTC.

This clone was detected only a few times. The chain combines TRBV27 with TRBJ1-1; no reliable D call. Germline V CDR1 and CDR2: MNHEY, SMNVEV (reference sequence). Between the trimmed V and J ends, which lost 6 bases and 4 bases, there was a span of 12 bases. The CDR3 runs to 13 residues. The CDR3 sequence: CASRRLSVTEAFF. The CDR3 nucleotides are TGTGCCAGCAGACGCCTTTCGGTCACTGAAGCTTTCTTT.

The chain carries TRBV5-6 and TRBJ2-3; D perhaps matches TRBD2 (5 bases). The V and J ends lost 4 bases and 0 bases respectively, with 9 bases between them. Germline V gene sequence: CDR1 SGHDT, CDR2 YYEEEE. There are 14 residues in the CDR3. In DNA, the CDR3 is TGTGCCAGCAGCGGAGGATTTAGCACAGATACGCAGTATTTT. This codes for CASSGGFSTDTQYF.

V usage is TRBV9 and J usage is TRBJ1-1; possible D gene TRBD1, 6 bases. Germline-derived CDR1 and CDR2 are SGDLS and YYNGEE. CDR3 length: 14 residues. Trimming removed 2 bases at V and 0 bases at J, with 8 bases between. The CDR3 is CASSVGGMNTEAFF. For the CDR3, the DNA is TGTGCCAGCAGCGTGGGGGGCATGAACACTGAAGCTTTCTTT.

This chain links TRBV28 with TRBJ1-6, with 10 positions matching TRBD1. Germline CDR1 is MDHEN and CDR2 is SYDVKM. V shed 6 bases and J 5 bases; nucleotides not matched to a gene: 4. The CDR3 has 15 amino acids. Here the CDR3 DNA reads TGTGCCAGCAGATGGGGACAGGGGAATAATTCACCCCTCCACTTT. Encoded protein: CASRWGQGNNSPLHF.

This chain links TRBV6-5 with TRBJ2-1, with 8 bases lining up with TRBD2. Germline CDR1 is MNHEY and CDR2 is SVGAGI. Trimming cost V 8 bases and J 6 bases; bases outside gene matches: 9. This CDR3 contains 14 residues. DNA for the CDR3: TGTGCCAGCTGGGGCGGGGGGCTTGTCAATGAGCAGTTCTTC. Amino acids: CASWGGGLVNEQFF.

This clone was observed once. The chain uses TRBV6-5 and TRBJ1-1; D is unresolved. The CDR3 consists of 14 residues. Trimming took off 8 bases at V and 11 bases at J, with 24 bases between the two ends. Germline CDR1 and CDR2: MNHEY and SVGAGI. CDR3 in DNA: TGTGCCAGCGGCTATGGATTGAGTGCTGGCGGGGCTTTCTTT. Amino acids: CASGYGLSAGGAFF.

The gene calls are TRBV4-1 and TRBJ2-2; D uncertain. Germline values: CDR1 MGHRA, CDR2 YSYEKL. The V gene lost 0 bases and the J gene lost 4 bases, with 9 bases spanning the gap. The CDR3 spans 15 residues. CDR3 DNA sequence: TGCGCCAGCAGCCAAGAAATGTCACCCACCGGGGAGCTGTTTTTT. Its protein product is CASSQEMSPTGELFF.

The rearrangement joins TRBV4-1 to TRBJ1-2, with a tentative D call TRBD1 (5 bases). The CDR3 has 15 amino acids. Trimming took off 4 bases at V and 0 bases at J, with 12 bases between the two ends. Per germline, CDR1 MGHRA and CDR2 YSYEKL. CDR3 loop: CASSPGLMANYGYTF. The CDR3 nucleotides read TGCGCCAGCAGCCCGGGGCTGATGGCTAACTATGGCTACACCTTC.

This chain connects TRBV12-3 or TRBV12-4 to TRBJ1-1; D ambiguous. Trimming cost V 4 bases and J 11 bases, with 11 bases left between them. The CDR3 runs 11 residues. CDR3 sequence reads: CASSSLEVAFF. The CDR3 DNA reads TGTGCCAGCAGTTCCCTAGAGGTCGCTTTCTTT.

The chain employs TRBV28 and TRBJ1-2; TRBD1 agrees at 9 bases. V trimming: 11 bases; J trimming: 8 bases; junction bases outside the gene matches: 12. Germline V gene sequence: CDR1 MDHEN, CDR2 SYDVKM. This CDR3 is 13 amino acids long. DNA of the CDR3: TGTGCCCCCCGGGACAGGGAGACGAAGGGCTACACCTTC. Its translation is CAPRDRETKGYTF.

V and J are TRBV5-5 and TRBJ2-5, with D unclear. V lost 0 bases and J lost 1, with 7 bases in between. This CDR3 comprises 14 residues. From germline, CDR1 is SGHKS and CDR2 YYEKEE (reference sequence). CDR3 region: CASSLAPPQETQYF. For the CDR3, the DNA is TGTGCCAGCAGCTTGGCCCCTCCCCAAGAGACCCAGTACTTC. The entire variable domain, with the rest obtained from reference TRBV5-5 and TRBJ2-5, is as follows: DAGVTQSPTHLIKTRGQQVTLRCSPISGHKSVSWYQQVLGQGPQFIFQYYEKEERGRGNFPDRFSARQFPNYSSELNVNALLLGDSALYLCASSLAPPQETQYFGPGTRLLVL.

The chain's CDR3 is CASSLDRVGFPGELFF. The CDR3 DNA is TGCGCCAGCAGCTTGGACAGGGTGGGATTTCCCGGGGAGCTGTTTTTT. This chain uses TRBV5-1 with TRBJ2-2, with D possibly matching TRBD1 (6 bases). Germline CDR1 and CDR2: SGHRS and YFSETQ. This CDR3 spans 16 amino acids. Trimming shortened V by 0 bases and J by 6 bases, and 15 bases separated the two germline ends.

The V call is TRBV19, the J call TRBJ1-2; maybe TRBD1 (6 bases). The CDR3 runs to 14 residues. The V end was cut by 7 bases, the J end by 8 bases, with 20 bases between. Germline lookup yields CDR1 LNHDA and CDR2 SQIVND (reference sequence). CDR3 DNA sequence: TGTGCCAGTAAGATGTCGGGGGCTCTGGGGGGCTACACCTTC. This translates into CASKMSGALGGYTF.

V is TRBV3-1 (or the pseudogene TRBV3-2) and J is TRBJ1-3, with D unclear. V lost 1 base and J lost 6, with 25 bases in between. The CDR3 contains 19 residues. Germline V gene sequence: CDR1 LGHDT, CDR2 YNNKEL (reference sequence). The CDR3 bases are TGTGCCAGCAGCCAAGTATTCGGTCGGTCAGGAGGGAGCCTAAACACCATATATTTT. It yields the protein CASSQVFGRSGGSLNTIYF.

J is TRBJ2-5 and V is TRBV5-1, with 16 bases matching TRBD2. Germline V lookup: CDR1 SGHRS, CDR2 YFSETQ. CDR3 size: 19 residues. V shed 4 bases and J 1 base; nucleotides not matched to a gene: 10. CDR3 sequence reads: CASSLGLAGGLLRQETQYF. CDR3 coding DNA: TGCGCCAGCAGCCTGGGACTAGCGGGGGGGCTTTTGCGCCAAGAGACCCAGTACTTC.

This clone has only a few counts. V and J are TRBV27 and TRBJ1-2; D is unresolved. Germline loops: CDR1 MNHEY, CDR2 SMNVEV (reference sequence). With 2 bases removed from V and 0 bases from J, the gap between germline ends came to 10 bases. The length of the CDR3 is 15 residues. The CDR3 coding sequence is TGTGCCAGCAGTTTAAGTCTCAGATCTAACTATGGCTACACCTTC. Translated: CASSLSLRSNYGYTF.

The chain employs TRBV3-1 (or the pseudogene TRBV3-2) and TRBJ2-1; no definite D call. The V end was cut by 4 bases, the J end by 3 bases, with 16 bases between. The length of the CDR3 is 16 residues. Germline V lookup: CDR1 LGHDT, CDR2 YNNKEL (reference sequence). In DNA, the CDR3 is TGTGCCAGCAGCCTCATAGAGTTGCGGCGCTACAATGAGCAGTTCTTC. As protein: CASSLIELRRYNEQFF.

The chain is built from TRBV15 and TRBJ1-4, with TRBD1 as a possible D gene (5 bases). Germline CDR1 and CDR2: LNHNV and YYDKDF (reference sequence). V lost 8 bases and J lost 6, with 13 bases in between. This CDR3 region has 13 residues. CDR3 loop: CATSGTAYEKLFF. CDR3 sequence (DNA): TGTGCCACCTCCGGGACCGCGTATGAAAAACTGTTTTTT.

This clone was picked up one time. The CDR3: CASSYPSTGTEAFF. Written as DNA, the CDR3 is TGTGCCAGCAGTTACCCGAGCACCGGGACAGAAGCTTTCTTT. The V and J genes are TRBV6-2 or TRBV6-3 and TRBJ1-1; tentative D call: TRBD1 (6 bases). From germline, CDR1 is MNHEY and CDR2 SVGEGT. The CDR3 has 14 residues. With 2 bases removed from V and 8 bases from J, the gap between germline ends came to 15 bases.

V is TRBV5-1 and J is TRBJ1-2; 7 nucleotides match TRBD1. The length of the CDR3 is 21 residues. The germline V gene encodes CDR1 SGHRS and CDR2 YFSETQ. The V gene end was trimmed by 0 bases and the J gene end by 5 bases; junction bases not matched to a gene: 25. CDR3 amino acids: CASSLVLGTAILGAIDYGYTF. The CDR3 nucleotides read TGCGCCAGCAGCTTGGTCTTGGGGACAGCGATATTGGGTGCTATAGATTATGGCTACACCTTC.

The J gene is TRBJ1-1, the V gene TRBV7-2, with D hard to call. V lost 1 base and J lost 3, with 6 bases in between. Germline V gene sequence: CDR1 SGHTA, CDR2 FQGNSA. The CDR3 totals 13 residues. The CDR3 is CASSLVAYTEAFF. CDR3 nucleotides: TGTGCCAGCAGCTTAGTGGCCTACACTGAAGCTTTCTTT.

CDR3 region: CASSQEESGGGYNEQFF. The CDR3 DNA reads as TGTGCCAGCAGCCAAGAGGAGAGCGGGGGGGGCTACAATGAGCAGTTCTTC. V and J are TRBV4-2 and TRBJ2-1; TRBD2 matches at 10 bases. V was clipped by 0 bases and J by 3 bases; unmatched bases: 5. Germline V gene data show CDR1 as LGHNA and CDR2 as YNFKEQ. The CDR3 extends over 17 amino acids.

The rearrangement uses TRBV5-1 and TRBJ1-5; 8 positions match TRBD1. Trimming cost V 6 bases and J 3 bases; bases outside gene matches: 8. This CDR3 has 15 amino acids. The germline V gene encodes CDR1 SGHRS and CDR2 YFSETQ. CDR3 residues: CASKPGTGDNQPQHF. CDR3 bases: TGCGCCAGCAAACCCGGGACAGGAGACAATCAGCCCCAGCATTTT.

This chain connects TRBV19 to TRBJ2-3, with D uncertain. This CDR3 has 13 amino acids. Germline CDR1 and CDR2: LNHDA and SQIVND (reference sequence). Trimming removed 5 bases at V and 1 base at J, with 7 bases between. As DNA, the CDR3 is TGTGCCAGTAGTCATAGGGGCACAGATACGCAGTATTTT. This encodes CASSHRGTDTQYF.

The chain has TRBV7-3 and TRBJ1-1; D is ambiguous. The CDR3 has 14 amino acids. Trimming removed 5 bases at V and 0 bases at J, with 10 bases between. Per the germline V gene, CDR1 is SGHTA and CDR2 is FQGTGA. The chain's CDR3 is CASSLSGLNTEAFF. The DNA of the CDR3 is TGTGCCAGCAGCCTCTCAGGATTGAACACTGAAGCTTTCTTT.